This T cell receptor beta chain appears in the sequencing data of a study of cytomegalovirus exposure and HLA in healthy donors. Study results and limitations: Using the classifier, cytomegalovirus status was reportedly diagnosed with high specificity and sensitivity. TCR sequences were mostly rare, though some public TCRs occurred in many donors. It was approximately 150 TCR beta chains that were listed as cytomegalovirus-associated.

The donors were part of the validation cohort, which consisted of over a hundred subjects and was separate from the first cohort of 600 to 850 subjects. Profiling relied on immunoSEQ multiplex PCR, and the TCRdb table lists in-frame clones only, not all of them. The sample includes 150,000 to 200,000 clones, about 89% of them seen just once. In the case of this clone: The antigen is not known.

The CDR3 has 16 amino acids. The V gene end was trimmed by 5 bases and the J gene end by 0 bases; junction bases not matched to a gene: 8. The V gene's germline CDR1 is LNHDA and CDR2 SQIVND (reference sequence). This TCR came from a young man in good health and CMV-seropositive. The sequenced sample was PBMCs. The gene calls are TRBV19 and TRBJ2-3, with TRBD1 matching 7 bases. The CDR3 reads CASSGDRHPSTDTQYF. The CDR3 DNA reads TGTGCCAGTAGTGGGGACAGACACCCTAGCACAGATACGCAGTATTTT.